This TCR beta chain was captured by sequencing in a study of cytotoxic CD8 clonotypes in ibrutinib-treated CLL. Looking at the study overall: After median around six years, approximately 14 stayed in remission, approximately twelve progressed; responses around 25 partial, 2 complete. The study, taken as a whole, reports: Sampling times, which were not matched between the groups, differed between sustained-remission patients and progressing patients.

Measured with immunoSEQ multiplex PCR; TCRdb has only the in-frame clones, and not every one. The table records some 200,000 clones, 70% to 75% of them present only once. Trimming took 4 bases from V and 9 from J; bases not matched to a gene: 8. In germline, CDR1 is SGHTA, CDR2 FQGNSA. The CDR3 covers 14 residues. Turning to this clone: Its antigen is as yet unknown.

The sample here was PBMCs, taken after 12 months of ibrutinib treatment. The chain carries TRBV7-2 and TRBJ2-7, with 11 bases lining up with TRBD2. The clonotype comes from a human donor with chronic lymphocytic leukemia. Here the CDR3 DNA reads TGTGCCAGCAGCTCACTAGCGGGAGTTGGCGTGCAGTACTTC. This sequence encodes CASSSLAGVGVQYF. Filled out from reference TRBV7-2 and TRBJ2-7, the complete variable domain reads GAGVSQSPSNKVTEKGKDVELRCDPISGHTALYWYRQSLGQGLEFLIYFQGNSAPDKSGLPSDRFSAERTGGSVSTLTIQRTQQEDSAVYLCASSSLAGVGVQYFGPGTRLTVT.